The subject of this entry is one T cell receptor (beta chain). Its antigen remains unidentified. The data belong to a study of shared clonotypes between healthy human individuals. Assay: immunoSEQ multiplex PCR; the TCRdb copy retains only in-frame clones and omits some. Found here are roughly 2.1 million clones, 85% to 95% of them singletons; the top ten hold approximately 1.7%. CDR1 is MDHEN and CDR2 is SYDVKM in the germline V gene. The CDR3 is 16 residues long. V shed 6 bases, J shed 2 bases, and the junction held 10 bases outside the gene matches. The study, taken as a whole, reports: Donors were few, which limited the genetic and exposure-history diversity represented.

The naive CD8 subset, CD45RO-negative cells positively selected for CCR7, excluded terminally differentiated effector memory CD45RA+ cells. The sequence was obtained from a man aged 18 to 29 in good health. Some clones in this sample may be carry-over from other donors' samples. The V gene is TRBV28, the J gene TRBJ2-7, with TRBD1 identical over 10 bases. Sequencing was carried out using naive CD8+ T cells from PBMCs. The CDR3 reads CASRGTGELVAYEQYF. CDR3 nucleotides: TGTGCCAGCAGAGGGACAGGGGAACTAGTCGCCTACGAGCAGTACTTC.